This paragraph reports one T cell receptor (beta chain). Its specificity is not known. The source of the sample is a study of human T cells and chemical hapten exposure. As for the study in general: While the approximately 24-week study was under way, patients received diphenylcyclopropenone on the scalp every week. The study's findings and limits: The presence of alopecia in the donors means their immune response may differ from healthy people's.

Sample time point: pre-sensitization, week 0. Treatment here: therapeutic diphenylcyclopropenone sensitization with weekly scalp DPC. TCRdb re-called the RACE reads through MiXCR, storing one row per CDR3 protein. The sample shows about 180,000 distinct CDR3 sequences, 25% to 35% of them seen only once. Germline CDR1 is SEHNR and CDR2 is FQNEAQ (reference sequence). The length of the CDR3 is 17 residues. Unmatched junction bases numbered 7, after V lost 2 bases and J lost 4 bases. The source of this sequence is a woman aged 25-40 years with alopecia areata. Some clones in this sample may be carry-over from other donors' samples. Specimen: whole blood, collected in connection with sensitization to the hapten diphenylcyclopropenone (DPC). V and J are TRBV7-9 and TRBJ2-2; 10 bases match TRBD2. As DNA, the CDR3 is TGTGCCAGCAGCTTATTTGGGCTAGCGGGAGCCACCGGGGAGCTGTTTTTT. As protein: CASSLFGLAGATGELFF.